This passage covers 28 T cell receptor beta chains from one sample sequenced in a study of shared clonotypes between healthy human individuals. The assay was immunoSEQ multiplex PCR, and TCRdb's table has in-frame clones only and misses some. The sample lists about 2 million clones; over 85% were seen once. Sequencing was carried out using naive CD4+ T cells sorted from blood. Subset indicated: CD45RA+ positively selected. The receptors here all came from a man younger than 35 in good health.

In the case of this clone: A much more abundant neighbour one base away suggests this may be a read error. The sample holds other DNA sequences that translate to the same CDR3. V is TRBV5-4 and J is TRBJ2-5, with 12 bases lining up with TRBD2. Trimming cost V 2 bases and J 11 bases; bases outside gene matches: 16. Looked up from germline, CDR1 is SGHNT and CDR2 is YYREEE (reference sequence). This CDR3 is built from 17 residues. This CDR3 reads CASSFSSGRVWKGEQYF. CDR3 nucleotides: TGTGCCAGCAGCTTCTCTAGCGGGAGGGTATGGAAGGGTGAGCAGTACTTC.

This rearrangement joins TRBV5-6 to TRBJ2-5; TRBD1 agrees at 7 bases. Looked up from germline, CDR1 is SGHDT and CDR2 is YYEEEE. The CDR3 is 15 residues long. V dropped 4 bases and J dropped 3; count of bases not matched to a gene: 9. CDR3 loop: CASSMNRGGKETQYF. CDR3 nucleotides: TGTGCCAGCAGCATGAACAGGGGTGGAAAAGAGACCCAGTACTTC.

The rearrangement uses TRBV7-3 and TRBJ2-1, with TRBD1 matching over 10 bases. After removal of 4 bases from V and 1 base from J, the junction contained 4 bases not matched to a gene. Germline CDR1 SGHTA, CDR2 FQGTGA. The CDR3 is made up of 16 amino acids. CDR3 amino acids: CASSSTGGSSYNEQFF. The CDR3 bases are TGTGCCAGCAGCTCGACAGGGGGCTCTTCCTACAATGAGCAGTTCTTC. Full variable domain (outside the CDR3, taken from reference TRBV7-3 and TRBJ2-1): GAGVSQTPSNKVTEKGKYVELRCDPISGHTALYWYRQSLGQGPEFLIYFQGTGAADDSGLPNDRFFAVRPEGSVSTLKIQRTERGDSAVYLCASSSTGGSSYNEQFFGPGTRLTVL.

CDR3 sequence (DNA): TGTGCCAGTAGGGACGACAGGGGGCGACTCCAGCCCCAGCATTTT. Translation gives CASRDDRGRLQPQHF. V is TRBV19 and J is TRBJ1-5; 10 positions agree with TRBD1. Germline values: CDR1 LNHDA, CDR2 SQIVND (reference sequence). V was pared by 6 bases and J by 7 bases, with 9 bases of the junction left unmatched. The CDR3 has 15 amino acids. Variable domain in full (rest from reference TRBV19 and TRBJ1-5): DGGITQSPKYLFRKEGQNVTLSCEQNLNHDAMYWYRQDPGQGLRLIYYSQIVNDFQKGDIAEGYSVSREKKESFPLTVTSAQKNPTAFYLCASRDDRGRLQPQHFGDGTRLSIL.

This sequence joins TRBV29-1 and TRBJ2-1, with D possibly matching TRBD1 (6 bases). The germline V and J ends were trimmed by 6 bases and 3 bases, with 15 bases remaining between them. Germline CDR1 reads SQVTM; CDR2 reads ANQGSEA. The CDR3 runs 14 residues. The DNA of the CDR3 is TGCAGCGTCTATCTGGGGGCGGTCTACAATGAGCAGTTCTTC. Translating gives CSVYLGAVYNEQFF.

The chain is built from TRBV7-2 and TRBJ2-7; the D gene is possibly TRBD2 (6 bases). Trimming removed 1 base from V and 3 bases from J, with 10 bases in between. The germline gives CDR1 SGHTA, CDR2 FQGNSA. This CDR3 has 14 amino acids. The CDR3 sequence: CASSLEGTHYEQYF. In DNA, the CDR3 is TGTGCCAGCAGCTTAGAAGGGACTCACTACGAGCAGTACTTC.

V usage is TRBV4-1 and J usage is TRBJ2-5; possible D gene TRBD1, 6 bases. V shed 1 base and J shed 7 bases, with 16 bases lying between them. The CDR3 spans 15 residues. Germline V gene lookup returns CDR1 MGHRA and CDR2 YSYEKL. CDR3 residues: CASSQGGRGTGTQYF. CDR3 sequence (DNA): TGCGCCAGCAGCCAAGGAGGAAGGGGGACGGGGACCCAGTACTTC.

Concerning this clone itself: Other DNA variants within this sample encode the same CDR3. The chain recombines TRBV6-5 with TRBJ1-1; perhaps TRBD1 as D (6 bases). The germline CDR1 and CDR2 sequences are MNHEY and SVGAGI. This CDR3 is 14 amino acids long. Between the trimmed V and J ends, which lost 2 bases and 1 base, there was a span of 8 bases. CDR3 DNA: TGTGCCAGCAGTTACGGGGGCGGGAACACTGAAGCTTTCTTT. Its protein product is CASSYGGGNTEAFF.

The genes are TRBV5-1 and TRBJ1-1, with D tentatively TRBD1 (5 bases). The CDR3 consists of 14 residues. Germline CDR1 is SGHRS and CDR2 is YFSETQ. Trimming shortened V by 2 bases and J by 3 bases, and 11 bases separated the two germline ends. The CDR3 sequence is CASSLGARYTEAFF. In DNA, the CDR3 is TGCGCCAGCAGCTTAGGGGCGCGGTACACTGAAGCTTTCTTT.

The chain is built from TRBV19 and TRBJ1-1; D is possibly TRBD1 (6 bases). Deletions cut 7 bases from V and 0 bases from J, with 9 bases between. The CDR3 is made up of 13 amino acids. Germline V gene sequence: CDR1 LNHDA, CDR2 SQIVND (reference sequence). CDR3 loop: CASIGQMNTEAFF. The CDR3 region has the DNA TGTGCCAGTATAGGACAGATGAACACTGAAGCTTTCTTT.

The chain employs TRBV19 and TRBJ2-4, with a weak D call TRBD2 (6 bases). Germline lookup yields CDR1 LNHDA and CDR2 SQIVND (reference sequence). Trimming shortened V by 9 bases and J by 9 bases, and 15 bases separated the two germline ends. CDR3 length: 12 amino acids. The CDR3 region has the DNA TGTGCCAGCGGGACTCAGAATATCATTCAGTACTTC. Protein sequence: CASGTQNIIQYF.

The CDR3 loop is CASSTGMGPEQYF. The CDR3 DNA reads as TGTGCCAGCAGTACCGGGATGGGGCCCGAGCAGTACTTC. The rearrangement joins TRBV27 to TRBJ2-7, with D tentatively TRBD1 or TRBD2 (5 bases each). The CDR3 has 13 residues. Per germline, CDR1 MNHEY and CDR2 SMNVEV (reference sequence). With 5 bases removed from V and 6 bases from J, the gap between germline ends came to 14 bases.

The count of this clone is one. The gene calls are TRBV7-2 and TRBJ2-7; maybe TRBD2 (6 bases). V lost 5 bases, J lost 0 bases, and 11 bases lay in between. Germline lookup yields CDR1 SGHTA and CDR2 FQGNSA. The CDR3 covers 14 residues. CDR3 sequence: CASSPGLNSYEQYF. CDR3 coding DNA: TGTGCCAGCAGCCCGGGACTGAACTCCTACGAGCAGTACTTC. The complete variable domain, with remaining parts taken from reference TRBV7-2 and TRBJ2-7, reads GAGVSQSPSNKVTEKGKDVELRCDPISGHTALYWYRQSLGQGLEFLIYFQGNSAPDKSGLPSDRFSAERTGGSVSTLTIQRTQQEDSAVYLCASSPGLNSYEQYFGPGTRLTVT.

This rearrangement joins TRBV6-4 to TRBJ2-5, with 9 bases lining up with TRBD2. This CDR3 has 17 residues. CDR1 and CDR2 from the germline V gene are MRHNA and SNTAGT. V was pared by 7 bases and J by 1 base, with 13 bases of the junction left unmatched. The CDR3 DNA reads as TGTGCCAGCATATACGGGCCCTGCGGGAGGGGCCAAGAGACCCAGTACTTC. Protein sequence: CASIYGPCGRGQETQYF.

The chain carries TRBV5-4 and TRBJ2-5; TRBD2 matches 11 bases. V lost 2 bases, J lost 0 bases, and 3 bases stayed unmatched. The CDR3 is 16 residues long. CDR1 is SGHNT, CDR2 YYREEE, per germline (reference sequence). As DNA, the CDR3 is TGTGCCAGCAGCTTACCGGGACTAGCGGACCAAGAGACCCAGTACTTC. It codes for CASSLPGLADQETQYF.

V usage is TRBV11-2 and J usage is TRBJ2-1, with D unresolved. Between the trimmed V and J ends, which lost 2 bases and 15 bases, there was a span of 26 bases. The CDR3 runs to 16 residues. The germline V gene has CDR1 SGHAT and CDR2 FQNNGV. CDR3 in DNA: TGTGCCAGCAGCTTAACCTGGTTCCCTTCATCCAATGAGTGGTTCTTC. Translation: CASSLTWFPSSNEWFF.

The V gene is TRBV28, the J gene TRBJ1-1; tentative D call: TRBD1 (6 bases). The CDR3 covers 15 residues. The V gene's germline CDR1 is MDHEN and CDR2 SYDVKM. V was shortened by 3 bases and J by 0 bases, with 11 bases between the two germline ends. CDR3 loop: CASSFWDNMNTEAFF. CDR3 DNA sequence: TGTGCCAGCAGTTTTTGGGACAACATGAACACTGAAGCTTTCTTT.

The chain joins TRBV9 to TRBJ2-6; 9 bases fit TRBD1. This CDR3 region has 19 residues. Germline lookup yields CDR1 SGDLS and CDR2 YYNGEE. V trimming: 0 bases; J trimming: 4 bases; junction bases outside the gene matches: 11. CDR3 sequence reads: CASSVGEGTGRKGANVLTF. For the CDR3, the DNA is TGTGCCAGCAGCGTAGGGGAGGGGACAGGGCGAAAAGGGGCCAACGTCCTGACTTTC.

This clone was seen once. The chain has TRBV2 and TRBJ1-6; D unclear. Germline loops: CDR1 SNHLY, CDR2 FYNNEI. This CDR3 is 14 amino acids long. Trimming pared 1 base from V and 6 bases from J, leaving 7 bases between. The CDR3, as DNA: TGTGCCAGCAGTGAAGTATGGGGTAATTCACCCCTCCACTTT. This translates into CASSEVWGNSPLHF.

The V and J genes are TRBV6-6 and TRBJ1-6; D may be TRBD1 (6 bases). V was cut by 5 bases and J by 6 bases, with 14 bases left in between. The V gene's germline CDR1 is MNHNY and CDR2 SVGAGI (reference sequence). The length of the CDR3 is 15 residues. CDR3: CASSIRDIGNSPLHF. The CDR3 nucleotides read TGTGCCAGCAGTATCCGGGACATTGGTAATTCACCCCTCCACTTT.

The rearrangement joins TRBV4-1 to TRBJ2-7; perhaps TRBD1 as D (6 bases). Germline CDR1 MGHRA, CDR2 YSYEKL. The germline V and J ends were trimmed by 2 bases and 2 bases, with 13 bases remaining between them. There are 15 residues in the CDR3. In nucleotides, the CDR3 is TGCGCCAGCAGCCAATACAGGGAAAAGGCCTACGAGCAGTACTTC. Protein sequence: CASSQYREKAYEQYF.

The sample holds one count of this clone. This chain connects TRBV4-2 to TRBJ2-7, with TRBD2 matching 7 bases. The CDR3 runs to 16 residues. V shed 0 bases and J 6 bases; nucleotides not matched to a gene: 11. The germline gives CDR1 LGHNA, CDR2 YNFKEQ. The CDR3 protein is CASSQDGSSAGSEQYF. Written as DNA, the CDR3 is TGTGCCAGCAGCCAAGATGGGAGCTCAGCGGGATCCGAGCAGTACTTC.

CDR3 loop: CASSPRRLLFGTGDGYSNQPQHF. DNA for the CDR3: TGTGCCAGCAGCCCAAGGAGGTTACTTTTCGGGACAGGGGACGGCTATAGCAATCAGCCCCAGCATTTT. The chain links TRBV4-2 to TRBJ1-5; TRBD1 aligns across 10 bases. The CDR3 has 23 amino acids. From germline, CDR1 is LGHNA and CDR2 YNFKEQ. The J segment lost 0 bases and the V segment lost 4 bases, leaving 24 bases of the junction unmatched.

The chain couples TRBV4-1 to TRBJ2-5; the match to TRBD1 covers 12 bases. After removal of 2 bases from V and 5 bases from J, the junction contained 6 bases not matched to a gene. In germline, CDR1 is MGHRA, CDR2 YSYEKL. This CDR3 spans 16 amino acids. The CDR3 region has the DNA TGCGCCAGCAGCCAATGGGGACAGGGGGCCCGGGAGACCCAGTACTTC. Translation: CASSQWGQGARETQYF.

The chain combines TRBV5-1 with TRBJ2-1, with 9 bases aligning to TRBD2. V gave up 0 bases and J gave up 7 bases; unmatched junction bases: 8. Looked up from germline, CDR1 is SGHRS and CDR2 is YFSETQ. The CDR3 sequence is 16 residues long. The CDR3, as DNA: TGCGCCAGCAGCTTGGATCTAGCGGGAACTAATAATGAGCAGTTCTTC. As protein: CASSLDLAGTNNEQFF. Together with reference TRBV5-1 and TRBJ2-1, the CDR3 gives the full variable domain: KAGVTQTPRYLIKTRGQQVTLSCSPISGHRSVSWYQQTPGQGLQFLFEYFSETQRNKGNFPGRFSGRQFSNSRSEMNVSTLELGDSALYLCASSLDLAGTNNEQFFGPGTRLTVL.

The chain joins TRBV27 to TRBJ2-2, with 7 positions matching TRBD1. Germline V gene lookup returns CDR1 MNHEY and CDR2 SMNVEV (reference sequence). J was trimmed by 4 bases and V by 5 bases; bases with no gene match: 4. This CDR3 spans 14 amino acids. CDR3 amino acids: CASSLGGSTGELFF. In DNA form, the CDR3 reads TGTGCCAGCAGTCTAGGGGGCTCCACCGGGGAGCTGTTTTTT.

This clone was observed a few times. V and J are TRBV7-9 and TRBJ1-6; unclear D gene. CDR1 is SEHNR and CDR2 is FQNEAQ in the germline V gene (reference sequence). The CDR3 has 12 residues. Trimming pared 5 bases from V and 8 bases from J, leaving 7 bases between. The CDR3 DNA is TGTGCCAGCAGCGTGGCGGATTCACCCCTCCACTTT. It yields the protein CASSVADSPLHF.

The chain joins TRBV5-4 to TRBJ1-1; D perhaps matches TRBD1 (5 bases). The CDR3 spans 15 residues. The V gene lost 4 bases and the J gene lost 2 bases, with 15 bases spanning the gap. Germline assignment: CDR1 SGHNT and CDR2 YYREEE (reference sequence). The CDR3 reads CASSQGLGGNTEAFF. Written as DNA, the CDR3 is TGTGCCAGCAGCCAGGGACTTGGGGGAAACACTGAAGCTTTCTTT.